This T cell receptor beta chain was profiled in a study of shared clonotypes between healthy human individuals. The study's findings and limits: Sequencing of the sorted subsets was shown by rarefaction to be incomplete despite large depth. Donor clonotype sharing was expected to depend on sequencing depth.

V was shortened by 2 bases and J by 6 bases, with 5 bases between the two germline ends. Germline assignment: CDR1 MDHEN and CDR2 SYDVKM. This CDR3 region has 11 residues. This clone was seen a single time. Its matching antigen is unknown. Samples underwent the assay at deep level. TCRdb's copy holds only in-frame clones and misses some; the assay was immunoSEQ multiplex PCR. The table includes about 380,000 clones, roughly 96% detected once. Specimen: memory CD8+ T cells sorted from blood. This sample's subset: CD45RO+ cells pooled with CCR7-negative TemRA cells. The receptor comes from a man in his thirties or forties in good health. The gene calls are TRBV28 and TRBJ2-7; D is uncertain. The CDR3 DNA sequence: TGTGCCAGCAGTTTAAAGCGCGAGCAGTACTTC. Translated: CASSLKREQYF.